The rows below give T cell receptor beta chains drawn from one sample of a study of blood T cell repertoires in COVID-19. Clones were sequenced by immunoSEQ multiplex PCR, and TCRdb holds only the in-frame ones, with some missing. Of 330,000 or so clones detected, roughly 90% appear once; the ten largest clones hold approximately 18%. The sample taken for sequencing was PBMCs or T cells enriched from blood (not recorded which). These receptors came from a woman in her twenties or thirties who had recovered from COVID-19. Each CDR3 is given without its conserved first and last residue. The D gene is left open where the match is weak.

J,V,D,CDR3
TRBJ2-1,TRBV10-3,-,AISAGDEQF
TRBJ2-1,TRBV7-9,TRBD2,ASSLGTRGGEQF
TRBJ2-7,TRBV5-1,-,ASSFTSYEQY
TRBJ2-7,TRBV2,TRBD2,ASRRAGGPFEQY
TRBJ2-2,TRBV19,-,ASRPGNTGELF
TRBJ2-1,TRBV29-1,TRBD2,SVDGLAGVYNEQF
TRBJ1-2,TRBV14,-,ASSPDSNYGYT
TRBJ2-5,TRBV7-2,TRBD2,ASSLVAGGSPGTQY
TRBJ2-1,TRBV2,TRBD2,ARWTSGNNEQF
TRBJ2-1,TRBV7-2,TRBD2,ASSPWGGGYNEQF
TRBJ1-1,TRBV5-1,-,ASSLASVDTEAF
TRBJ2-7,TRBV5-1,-,ASSLAGPGEQY
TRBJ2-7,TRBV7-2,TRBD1,ASSLGGTGGSYEQY
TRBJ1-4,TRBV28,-,ASSPRLITNEKLF
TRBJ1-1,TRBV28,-,ASSLTGRGTEAF
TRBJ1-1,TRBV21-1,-,ASSQIPEPKAF
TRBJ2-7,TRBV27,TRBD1,ASSLAGTGVYEQY
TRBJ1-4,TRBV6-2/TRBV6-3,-,ASSPGHLKTNEKLF
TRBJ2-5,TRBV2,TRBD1,ARRDREQETQY
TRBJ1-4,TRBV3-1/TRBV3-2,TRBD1,ASSQGQGYEKLF
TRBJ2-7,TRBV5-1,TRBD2,ASSLRVAGGSSSYEQY
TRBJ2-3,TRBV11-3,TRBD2,ASSLVSGGITDTQY
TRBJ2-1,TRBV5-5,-,ASSYGAYSYNEQF
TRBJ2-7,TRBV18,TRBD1,ASSPDRGVDEQY
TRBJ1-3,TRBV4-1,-,ASSQEPGARNTIY
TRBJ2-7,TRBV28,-,ASSTPSAGLSYEQY
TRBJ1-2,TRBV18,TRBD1,ASSPLGQAPLVDYGYT
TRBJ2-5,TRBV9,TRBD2,ASSNSGAYQETQY
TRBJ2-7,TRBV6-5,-,ASRVKEAYEQY
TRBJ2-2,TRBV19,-,ASKAREVTGELF
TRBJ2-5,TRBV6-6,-,ASSAPQETQY